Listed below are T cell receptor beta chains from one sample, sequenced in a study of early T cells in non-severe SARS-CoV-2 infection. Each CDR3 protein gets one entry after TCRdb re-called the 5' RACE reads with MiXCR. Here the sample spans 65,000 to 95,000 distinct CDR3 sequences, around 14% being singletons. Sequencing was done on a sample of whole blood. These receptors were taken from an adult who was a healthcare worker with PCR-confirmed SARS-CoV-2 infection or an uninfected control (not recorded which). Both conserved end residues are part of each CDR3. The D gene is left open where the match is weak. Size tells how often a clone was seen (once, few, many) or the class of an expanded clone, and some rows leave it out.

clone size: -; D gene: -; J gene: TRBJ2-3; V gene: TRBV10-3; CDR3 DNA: TGTGCCATCAGCGAGGTCACAGATACGCAGTATTTT; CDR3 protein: CAISEVTDTQYF
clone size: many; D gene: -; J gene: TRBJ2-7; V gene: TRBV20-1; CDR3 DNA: TGCAGCGCCGGGACAACTGCCTACGAGCAGTACTTC; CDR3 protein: CSAGTTAYEQYF
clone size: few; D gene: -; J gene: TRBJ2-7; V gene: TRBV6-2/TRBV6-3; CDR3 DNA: TGTGCCAGCAGTTACTCGAGGGAGCTGGGATCCTACGAGCAGTACTTC; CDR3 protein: CASSYSRELGSYEQYF
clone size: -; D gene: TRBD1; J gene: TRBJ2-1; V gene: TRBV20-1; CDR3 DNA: TGCAGTGCTAGAGGGCTACAGGGGGACTACAATGAGCAGTTCTTC; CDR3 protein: CSARGLQGDYNEQFF
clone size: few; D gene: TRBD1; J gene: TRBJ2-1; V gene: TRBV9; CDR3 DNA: TGTGCCAGCAGCGGACGGACAGGAGACCCATACAATGAGCAGTTCTTC; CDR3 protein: CASSGRTGDPYNEQFF
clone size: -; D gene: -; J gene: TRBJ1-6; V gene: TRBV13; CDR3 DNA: TGTGCCAGCAGCTTAGGCCCTCCCCCCGTGGGGGGGGCTAACAATTCACCCCTCCACTTT; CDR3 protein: CASSLGPPPVGGANNSPLHF
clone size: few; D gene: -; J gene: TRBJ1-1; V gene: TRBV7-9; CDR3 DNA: TGTGCCAGCAGCACCCGGGGAGTGGACACTGAAGCTTTCTTT; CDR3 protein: CASSTRGVDTEAFF
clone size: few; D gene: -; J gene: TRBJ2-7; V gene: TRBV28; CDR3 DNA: TGTGCCAGCAGTTTAATTAGAGGCGCCGAGCAGTACTTC; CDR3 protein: CASSLIRGAEQYF
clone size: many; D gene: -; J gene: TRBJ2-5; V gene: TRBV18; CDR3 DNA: TGTGCCAGCTCACCCAGGGTTGAGACCCAGTACTTC; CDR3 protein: CASSPRVETQYF
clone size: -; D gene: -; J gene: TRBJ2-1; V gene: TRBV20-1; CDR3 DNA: TGCAGTGCTAGGCACCCGACCTCCAATGAGCAGTTCTTC; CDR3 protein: CSARHPTSNEQFF
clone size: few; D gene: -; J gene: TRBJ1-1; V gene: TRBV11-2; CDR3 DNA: TGTGCCAGCAGGAGGGGAACCCGGAACACTGAAGCTTTCTTT; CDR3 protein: CASRRGTRNTEAFF
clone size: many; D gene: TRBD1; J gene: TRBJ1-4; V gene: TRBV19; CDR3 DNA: TGTGCCAGTAGTATACCCGGACAGGCTGCAACTAATGAAAAACTGTTTTTT; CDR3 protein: CASSIPGQAATNEKLFF
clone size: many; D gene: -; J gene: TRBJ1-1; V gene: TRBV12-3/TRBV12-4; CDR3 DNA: TGTGCCAGCAGTCGATCAGGGAACACTGAAGCTTTCTTT; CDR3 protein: CASSRSGNTEAFF
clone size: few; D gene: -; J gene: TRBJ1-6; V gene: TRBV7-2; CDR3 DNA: TGTGCCAGCAGCTCCGCCGGGAGGAGCCACTTT; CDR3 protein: CASSSAGRSHF
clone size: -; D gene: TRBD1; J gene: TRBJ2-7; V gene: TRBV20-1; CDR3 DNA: TGCAGTGCTAGAGATCCAGGGGGAAGCACCTACGAGCAGTACTTC; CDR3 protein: CSARDPGGSTYEQYF
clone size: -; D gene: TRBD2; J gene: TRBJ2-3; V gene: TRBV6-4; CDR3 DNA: TGTGCCAGCAGTGACGGGCGGGGGGGCACAGATACGCAGTATTTT; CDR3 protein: CASSDGRGGTDTQYF
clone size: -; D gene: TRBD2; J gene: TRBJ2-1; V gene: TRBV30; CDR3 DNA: TGTGCCTGGAGTGTAGGGACTAGCGGGGGAGGGAATGAGCAGTTCTTC; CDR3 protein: CAWSVGTSGGGNEQFF
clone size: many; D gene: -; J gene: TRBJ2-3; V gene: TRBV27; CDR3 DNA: TGTGCCAGCAGTTTTGGGGGATTGGGCACAGATACGCAGTATTTT; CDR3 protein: CASSFGGLGTDTQYF
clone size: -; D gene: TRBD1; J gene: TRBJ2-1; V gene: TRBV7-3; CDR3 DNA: TGTGCCAGCAGCCCCTTACAGGGGATCTCCTACAATGAGCAGTTCTTC; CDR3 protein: CASSPLQGISYNEQFF
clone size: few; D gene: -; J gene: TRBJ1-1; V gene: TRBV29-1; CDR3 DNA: TGCAGCGTTTGGGGCCAAAACACTGAAGCTTTCTTT; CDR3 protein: CSVWGQNTEAFF
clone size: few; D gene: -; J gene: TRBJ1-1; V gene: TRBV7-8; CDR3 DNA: TGTGCCAGCAGCTTAGTGTCCATGAACACTGAAGCTTTCTTT; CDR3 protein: CASSLVSMNTEAFF
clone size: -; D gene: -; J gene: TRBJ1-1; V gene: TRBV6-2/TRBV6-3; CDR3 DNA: TGTGCCAGCAGCCCCGGGTCTGAAGCTTTCTTT; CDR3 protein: CASSPGSEAFF
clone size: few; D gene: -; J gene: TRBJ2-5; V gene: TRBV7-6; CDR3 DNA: TGTGCCAGCAGCTTAGTGGCGGGGGCCTTACAAGAGACCCAGTACTTC; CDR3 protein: CASSLVAGALQETQYF
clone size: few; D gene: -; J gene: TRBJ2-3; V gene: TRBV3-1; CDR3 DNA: TGTGCCAGCAGCCACCTAGCCGCAGATACGCAGTATTTT; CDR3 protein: CASSHLAADTQYF
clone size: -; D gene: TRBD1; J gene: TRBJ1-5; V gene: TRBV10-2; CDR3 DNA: TGCGCCAGCAGTGAGTCCGGGCAGGGGGACCAGCCCCAGCATTTT; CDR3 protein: CASSESGQGDQPQHF
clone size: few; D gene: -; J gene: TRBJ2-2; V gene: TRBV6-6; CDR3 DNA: TGTGCCAGCACTGAGATGGGGTCCGGGGAGCTGTTTTTT; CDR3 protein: CASTEMGSGELFF
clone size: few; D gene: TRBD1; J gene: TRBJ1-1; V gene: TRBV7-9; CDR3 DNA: TGTGCCAGCAGAGATACAGGGGGACTAGTAGCTTTCTTT; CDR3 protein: CASRDTGGLVAFF
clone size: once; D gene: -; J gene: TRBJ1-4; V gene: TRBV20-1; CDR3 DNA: TGCAGTGCTGGCCCTCTAAGGGGTGAAAAACTGTTTTTT; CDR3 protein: CSAGPLRGEKLFF
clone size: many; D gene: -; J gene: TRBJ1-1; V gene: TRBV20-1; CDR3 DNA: TGCAGTGCTAGCTATGGGTCCGTCACTGAAGCTTTCTTT; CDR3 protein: CSASYGSVTEAFF
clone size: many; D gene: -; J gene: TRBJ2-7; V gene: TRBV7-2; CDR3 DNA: TGTGCCAGCAGCTTACTGCCAACCGCCGCCTACGAGCAGTACTTC; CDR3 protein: CASSLLPTAAYEQYF
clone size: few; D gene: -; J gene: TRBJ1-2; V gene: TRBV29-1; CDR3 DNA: TGCAGCGTCGATGGGAACTATGGCTACACCTTC; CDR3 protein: CSVDGNYGYTF
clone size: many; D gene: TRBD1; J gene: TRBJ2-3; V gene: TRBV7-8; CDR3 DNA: TGTGCCAGCAGCTTCAGGGGGCCGAGCACAGATACGCAGTATTTT; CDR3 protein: CASSFRGPSTDTQYF
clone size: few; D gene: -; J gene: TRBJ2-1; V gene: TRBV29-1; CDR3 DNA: TGCAGCGTTCGAGGGTACTCCAATGAGCAGTTCTTC; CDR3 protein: CSVRGYSNEQFF
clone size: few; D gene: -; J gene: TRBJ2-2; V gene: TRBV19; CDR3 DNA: TGTGCCAGTAGTATCTGGCAGGGCGCCCCCCCGGGGGAGCTGTTTTTT; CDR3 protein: CASSIWQGAPPGELFF
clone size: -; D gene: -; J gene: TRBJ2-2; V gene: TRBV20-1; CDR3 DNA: TGCAGTGCTAGAGATCCACAGGGCCCCGGGGAGCTGTTTTTT; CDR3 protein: CSARDPQGPGELFF
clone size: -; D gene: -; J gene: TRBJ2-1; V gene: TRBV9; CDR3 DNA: TGTGCCAGCAGCGTAGTAGGCAGGGGACCCAAAGATGATGAGCAGTTCTTC; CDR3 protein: CASSVVGRGPKDDEQFF
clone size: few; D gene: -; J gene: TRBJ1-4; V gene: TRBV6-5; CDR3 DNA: TGTGCCAGCAGTCCCAGGGCAACTAATGAAAAACTGTTTTTT; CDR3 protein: CASSPRATNEKLFF
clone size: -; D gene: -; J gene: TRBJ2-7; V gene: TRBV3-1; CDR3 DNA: TGTGCCAGCAGCCAAGATCTGGAGATTCACGAGCAGTACTTC; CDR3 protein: CASSQDLEIHEQYF
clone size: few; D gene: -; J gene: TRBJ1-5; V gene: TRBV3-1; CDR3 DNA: TGTGCCAGCAGCCAAGGGCGGTACAATCAGCCCCAGCATTTT; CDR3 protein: CASSQGRYNQPQHF
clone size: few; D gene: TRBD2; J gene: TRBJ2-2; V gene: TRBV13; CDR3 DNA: TGTGCCAGCAGCTCGACTAGCGGGAAGACCGGGGAGCTGTTTTTT; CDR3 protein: CASSSTSGKTGELFF
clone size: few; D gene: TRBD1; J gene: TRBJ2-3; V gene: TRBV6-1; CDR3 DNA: TGTGCCAGCAGTGCACCACCGACAGGGGGCTATCGAACAGATACGCAGTATTTT; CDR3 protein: CASSAPPTGGYRTDTQYF
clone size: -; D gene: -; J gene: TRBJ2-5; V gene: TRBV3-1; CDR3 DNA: TGTGCCAGCAGCCCCCCGGCTCGGGACATACAAGAGACCCAGTACTTC; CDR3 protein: CASSPPARDIQETQYF
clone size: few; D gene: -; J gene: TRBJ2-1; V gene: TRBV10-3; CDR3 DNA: TGTGCCATCTCCCAGGGGGAGGCCCTAGGGGGCAATGAGCAGTTCTTC; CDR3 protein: CAISQGEALGGNEQFF
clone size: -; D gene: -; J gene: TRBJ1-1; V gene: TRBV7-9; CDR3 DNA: TGTGCCAGCAATGAAAACGGGAACACTGAAGCTTTCTTT; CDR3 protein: CASNENGNTEAFF
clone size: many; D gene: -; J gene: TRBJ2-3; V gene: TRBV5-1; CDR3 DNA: TGCGCCAGCAGCTTGGGAACAGGCACAGATACGCAGTATTTT; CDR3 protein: CASSLGTGTDTQYF
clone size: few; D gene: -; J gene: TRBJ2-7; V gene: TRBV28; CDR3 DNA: TGTGCCAGCAGACCCCCCCACAGGGCCTACGAGCAGTACTTC; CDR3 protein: CASRPPHRAYEQYF
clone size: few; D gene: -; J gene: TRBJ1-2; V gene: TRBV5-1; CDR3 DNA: TGCGCCAGCAGCTTGGGCGACAGGAGGAACTATGGCTACACCTTC; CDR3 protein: CASSLGDRRNYGYTF